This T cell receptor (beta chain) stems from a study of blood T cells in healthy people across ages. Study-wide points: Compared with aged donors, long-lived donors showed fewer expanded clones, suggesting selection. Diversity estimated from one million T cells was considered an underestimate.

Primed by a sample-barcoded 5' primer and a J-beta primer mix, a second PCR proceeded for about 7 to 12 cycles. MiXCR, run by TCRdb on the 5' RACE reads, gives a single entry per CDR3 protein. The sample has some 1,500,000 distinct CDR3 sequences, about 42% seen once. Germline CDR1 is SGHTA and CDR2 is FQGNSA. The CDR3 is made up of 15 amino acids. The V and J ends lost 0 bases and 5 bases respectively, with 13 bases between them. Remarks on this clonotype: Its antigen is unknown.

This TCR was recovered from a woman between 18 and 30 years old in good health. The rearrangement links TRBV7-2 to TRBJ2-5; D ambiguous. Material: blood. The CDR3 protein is CASSLAALGQETQYF. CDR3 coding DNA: TGTGCCAGCAGCTTAGCCGCGCTCGGCCAGGAGACCCAGTACTTC.